The 8 T cell receptor beta chains in this list originate from one sample, sequenced in a study of siplizumab effects on memory and regulatory T cells. Produced via immunoSEQ multiplex PCR; TCRdb's table is partial and in-frame only. The sample gives about 94,000 clones, 94% of which show up once; around 0.3% is in the top ten. What was sequenced was non-Treg CD4+ T cells sorted from blood. These receptors were taken from a human donor in good health.

This chain joins TRBV6-4 and TRBJ2-1; no firm D call. Trimming pared 5 bases from V and 3 bases from J, leaving 14 bases between. The CDR3 is made up of 15 amino acids. CDR1 MRHNA and CDR2 SNTAGT come from the germline V gene. The CDR3 DNA follows: TGTGCCAGCAGTTCCCGGCGACCTTTCTACAATGAGCAGTTCTTC. Translation gives CASSSRRPFYNEQFF.

This chain links TRBV7-8 with TRBJ1-4; the D is unclear. CDR3 size: 14 residues. The germline V gene has CDR1 SGHVS and CDR2 FQNEAQ. V shed 1 base and J shed 5 bases, with 8 bases lying between them. CDR3 nucleotide sequence: TGTGCCAGCAGCTTAGGACGGAGAAATGAAAAACTGTTTTTT. It codes for CASSLGRRNEKLFF.

This sequence joins TRBV11-3 and TRBJ1-1, with TRBD1 matching over 8 bases. Looked up from germline, CDR1 is SGHNT and CDR2 is YENEEA. The CDR3 covers 15 residues. V trimming: 0 bases; J trimming: 4 bases; junction bases outside the gene matches: 4. CDR3 bases: TGTGCCAGCAGCTTAGAGTCAGGGACAGGCACTGAAGCTTTCTTT. Translating gives CASSLESGTGTEAFF.

This clone was seen a single time. The rearrangement uses TRBV6-5 and TRBJ1-2; 7 nucleotides agree with TRBD1. The V and J ends lost 5 bases and 8 bases, in that order; junction bases with no gene match: 5. This CDR3 has 12 residues. The germline gives CDR1 MNHEY, CDR2 SVGAGI. The CDR3 is CASSSTGEGYTF. The DNA of the CDR3 is TGTGCCAGCAGTAGTACAGGGGAAGGCTACACCTTC.

The chain has TRBV9 and TRBJ2-3, with D possibly TRBD2 on 6 matching bases. Germline V gene data show CDR1 as SGDLS and CDR2 as YYNGEE. The CDR3 loop spans 15 amino acids. V dropped 3 bases and J dropped 3 bases, with 14 bases sitting between them. The CDR3 is CASSDPGLTTDTQYF. The CDR3 bases are TGTGCCAGCAGCGACCCGGGACTGACGACAGATACGCAGTATTTT.

This clone was found once. The gene calls are TRBV18 and TRBJ2-3; D may be TRBD1 (7 bases). Between the trimmed V and J ends, which lost 4 bases and 6 bases, there was a span of 17 bases. The CDR3 runs 15 residues. Looked up from germline, CDR1 is KGHSH and CDR2 is LQKENI. The CDR3 DNA is TGTGCCAGCTCACTCTACCAGGGGGGAACGGATACGCAGTATTTT. Translating it yields CASSLYQGGTDTQYF. The full variable domain, completed using reference TRBV18 and TRBJ2-3, is NAGVMQNPRHLVRRRGQEARLRCSPMKGHSHVYWYRQLPEEGLKFMVYLQKENIIDESGMPKERFSAEFPKEGPSILRIQQVVRGDSAAYFCASSLYQGGTDTQYFGPGTRLTVL.

The V gene is TRBV15, the J gene TRBJ2-7; no definite D call. The length of the CDR3 is 13 residues. V gave up 0 bases and J gave up 5 bases, with 8 bases separating them. Germline assignment: CDR1 LNHNV and CDR2 YYDKDF (reference sequence). CDR3 sequence: CATSRDTLDEQYF. The CDR3 nucleotides are TGTGCCACCAGCAGAGATACTCTAGACGAGCAGTACTTC.

The rearrangement links TRBV19 to TRBJ1-2; D might be TRBD1 (5 bases). This CDR3 region has 15 residues. V was shortened by 4 bases and J by 6 bases, with 18 bases between the two germline ends. In germline, CDR1 is LNHDA, CDR2 SQIVND (reference sequence). CDR3 sequence (DNA): TGTGCCAGTAGTACCCTCGGGCAGGGTTTACATGGCTACACCTTC. Translating gives CASSTLGQGLHGYTF.